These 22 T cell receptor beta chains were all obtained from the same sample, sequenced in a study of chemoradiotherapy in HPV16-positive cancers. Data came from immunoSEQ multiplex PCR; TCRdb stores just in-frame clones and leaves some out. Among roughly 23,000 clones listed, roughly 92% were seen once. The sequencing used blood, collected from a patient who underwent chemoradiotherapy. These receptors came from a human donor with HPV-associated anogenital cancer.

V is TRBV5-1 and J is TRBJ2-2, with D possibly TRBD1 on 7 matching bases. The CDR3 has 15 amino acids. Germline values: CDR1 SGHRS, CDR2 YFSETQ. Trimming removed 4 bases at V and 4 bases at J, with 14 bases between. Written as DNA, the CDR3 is TGCGCCAGCAGCCCGGAGGGACAGCTCACCGGGGAGCTGTTTTTT. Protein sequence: CASSPEGQLTGELFF.

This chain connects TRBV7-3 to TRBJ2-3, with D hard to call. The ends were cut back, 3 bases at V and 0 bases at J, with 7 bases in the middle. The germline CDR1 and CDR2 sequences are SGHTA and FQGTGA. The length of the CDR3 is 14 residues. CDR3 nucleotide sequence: TGTGCCAGCAGCTTTCGCGCGAGCACAGATACGCAGTATTTT. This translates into CASSFRASTDTQYF.

The CDR3: CASSLGRNEQFF. CDR3 DNA sequence: TGCGCCAGCAGCTTGGGACGGAATGAGCAGTTCTTC. This chain joins TRBV5-1 and TRBJ2-1; no reliable D call. Germline V gene sequence: CDR1 SGHRS, CDR2 YFSETQ. The CDR3 extends over 12 amino acids. Trimming removed 0 bases at V and 7 bases at J, with 5 bases between.

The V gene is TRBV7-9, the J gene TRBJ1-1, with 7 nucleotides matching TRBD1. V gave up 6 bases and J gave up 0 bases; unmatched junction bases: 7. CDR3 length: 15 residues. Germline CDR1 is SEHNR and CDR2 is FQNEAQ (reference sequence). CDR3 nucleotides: TGTGCCAGCAGAGGCCGGGACAGCATGAACACTGAAGCTTTCTTT. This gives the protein CASRGRDSMNTEAFF.

The CDR3 DNA reads TGCGCCAGCAGCTTGGGAGGATGGAGAGATACGCAGTATTTT. Residues: CASSLGGWRDTQYF. The rearrangement uses TRBV5-1 and TRBJ2-3; D is undetermined. CDR3 length: 14 residues. The germline gives CDR1 SGHRS, CDR2 YFSETQ. The V end lost 0 bases, the J end lost 5 bases, and 10 bases lay between the germline ends. Full variable domain (remainder filled in from reference TRBV5-1 and TRBJ2-3): KAGVTQTPRYLIKTRGQQVTLSCSPISGHRSVSWYQQTPGQGLQFLFEYFSETQRNKGNFPGRFSGRQFSNSRSEMNVSTLELGDSALYLCASSLGGWRDTQYFGPGTRLTVL.

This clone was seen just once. CDR3 in amino acids: CASSVGRYNEQFF. CDR3 nucleotide sequence: TGTGCCAGCAGTGTAGGCCGGTACAATGAGCAGTTCTTC. The rearrangement links TRBV28 to TRBJ2-1; D unresolved. This CDR3 is built from 13 residues. Germline V CDR1 and CDR2: MDHEN, SYDVKM. V was pared by 5 bases and J by 4 bases, with 9 bases between.

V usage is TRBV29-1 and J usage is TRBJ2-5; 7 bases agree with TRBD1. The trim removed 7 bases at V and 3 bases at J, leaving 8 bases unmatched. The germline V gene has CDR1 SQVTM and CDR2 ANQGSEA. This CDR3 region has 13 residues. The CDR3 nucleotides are TGCAGCGCAGCCGGGACAGATAAAGAGACCCAGTACTTC. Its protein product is CSAAGTDKETQYF.

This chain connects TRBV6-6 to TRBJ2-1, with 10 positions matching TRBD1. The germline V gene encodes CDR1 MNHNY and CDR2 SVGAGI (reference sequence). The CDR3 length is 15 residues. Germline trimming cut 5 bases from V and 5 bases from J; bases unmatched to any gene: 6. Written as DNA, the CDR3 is TGTGCCAGCAGTCAGCCGGGACAGGGGAACAATGAGCAGTTCTTC. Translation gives CASSQPGQGNNEQFF.

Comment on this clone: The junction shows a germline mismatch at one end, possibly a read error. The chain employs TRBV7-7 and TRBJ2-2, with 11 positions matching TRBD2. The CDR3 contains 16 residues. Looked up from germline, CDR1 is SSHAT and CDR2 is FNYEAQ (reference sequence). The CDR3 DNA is TGTGCTAGCAGCTGGGGACTAGCGGCAAACACCGGGGAGCTGTTTTTT. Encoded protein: CASSWGLAANTGELFF.

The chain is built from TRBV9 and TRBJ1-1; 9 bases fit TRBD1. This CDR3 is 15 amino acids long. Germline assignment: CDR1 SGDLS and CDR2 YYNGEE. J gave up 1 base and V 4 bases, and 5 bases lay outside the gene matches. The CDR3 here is CASSSGTGPNTEAFF. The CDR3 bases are TGTGCCAGCAGCTCCGGGACAGGGCCGAACACTGAAGCTTTCTTT.

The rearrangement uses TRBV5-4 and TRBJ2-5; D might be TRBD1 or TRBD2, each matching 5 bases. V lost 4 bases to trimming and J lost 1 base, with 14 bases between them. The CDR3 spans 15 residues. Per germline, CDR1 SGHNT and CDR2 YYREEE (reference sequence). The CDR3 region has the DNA TGTGCCAGCAGCAGGTGGGGACCGATCCAAGAGACCCAGTACTTC. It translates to CASSRWGPIQETQYF.

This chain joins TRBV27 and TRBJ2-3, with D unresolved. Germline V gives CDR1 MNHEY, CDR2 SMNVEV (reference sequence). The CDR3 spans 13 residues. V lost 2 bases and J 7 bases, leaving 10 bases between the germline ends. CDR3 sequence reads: CASSLVWGNTQYF. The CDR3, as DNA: TGTGCCAGCAGTTTAGTGTGGGGTAATACGCAGTATTTT.

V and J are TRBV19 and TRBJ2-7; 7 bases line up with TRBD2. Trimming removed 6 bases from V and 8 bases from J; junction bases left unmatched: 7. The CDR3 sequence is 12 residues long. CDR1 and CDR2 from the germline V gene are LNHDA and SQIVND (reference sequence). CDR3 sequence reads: CASSLGGDQQYF. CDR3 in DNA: TGTGCCAGTAGCCTGGGGGGGGACCAGCAGTACTTC.

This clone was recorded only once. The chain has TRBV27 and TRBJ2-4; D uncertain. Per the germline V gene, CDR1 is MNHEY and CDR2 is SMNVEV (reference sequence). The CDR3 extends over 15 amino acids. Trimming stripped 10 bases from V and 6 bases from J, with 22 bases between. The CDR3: CATRARATYSNIQYF. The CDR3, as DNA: TGTGCCACCAGAGCCCGGGCAACATACTCAAACATTCAGTACTTC.

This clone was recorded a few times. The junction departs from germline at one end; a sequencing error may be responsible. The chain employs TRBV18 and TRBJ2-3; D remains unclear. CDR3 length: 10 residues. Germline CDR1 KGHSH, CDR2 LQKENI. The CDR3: CASSPDTQYF. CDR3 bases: TGTGCCAGCTCACCAGACACGCAGTATTTT.

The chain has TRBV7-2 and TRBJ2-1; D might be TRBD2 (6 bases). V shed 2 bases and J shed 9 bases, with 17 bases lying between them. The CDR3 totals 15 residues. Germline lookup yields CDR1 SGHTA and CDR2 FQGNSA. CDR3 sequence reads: CASSLISSVESEQFF. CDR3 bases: TGTGCCAGCAGCTTAATTTCTAGCGTTGAGAGTGAGCAGTTCTTC.

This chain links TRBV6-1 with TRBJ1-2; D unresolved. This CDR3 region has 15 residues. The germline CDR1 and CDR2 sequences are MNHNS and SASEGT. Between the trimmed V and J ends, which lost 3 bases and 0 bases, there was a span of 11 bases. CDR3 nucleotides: TGTGCCAGCAGTGATATCGGGGAAGCTAACTATGGCTACACCTTC. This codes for CASSDIGEANYGYTF.

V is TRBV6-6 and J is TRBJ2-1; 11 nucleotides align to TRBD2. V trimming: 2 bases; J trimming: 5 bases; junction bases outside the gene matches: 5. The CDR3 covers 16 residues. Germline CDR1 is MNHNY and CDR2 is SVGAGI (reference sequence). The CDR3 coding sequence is TGTGCCAGCAGTTACAAGACTAGCGGGGAACACAATGAGCAGTTCTTC. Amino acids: CASSYKTSGEHNEQFF.

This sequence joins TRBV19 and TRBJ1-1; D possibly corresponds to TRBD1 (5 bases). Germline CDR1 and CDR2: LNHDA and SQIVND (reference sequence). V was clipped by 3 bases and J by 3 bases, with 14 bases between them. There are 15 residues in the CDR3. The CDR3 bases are TGTGCCAGTAGTATTGAGAGGGGACGGGACACTGAAGCTTTCTTT. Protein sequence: CASSIERGRDTEAFF.

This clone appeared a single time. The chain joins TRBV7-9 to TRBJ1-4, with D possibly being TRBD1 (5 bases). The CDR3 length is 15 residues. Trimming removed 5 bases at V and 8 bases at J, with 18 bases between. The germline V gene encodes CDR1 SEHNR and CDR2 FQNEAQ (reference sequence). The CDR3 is CASSTLGGQDEKLFF. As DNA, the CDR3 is TGTGCCAGCAGCACCCTTGGGGGTCAGGACGAAAAACTGTTTTTT. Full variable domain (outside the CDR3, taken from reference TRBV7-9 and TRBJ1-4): DTGVSQNPRHKITKRGQNVTFRCDPISEHNRLYWYRQTLGQGPEFLTYFQNEAQLEKSRLLSDRFSAERPKGSFSTLEIQRTEQGDSAMYLCASSTLGGQDEKLFFGSGTQLSVL.

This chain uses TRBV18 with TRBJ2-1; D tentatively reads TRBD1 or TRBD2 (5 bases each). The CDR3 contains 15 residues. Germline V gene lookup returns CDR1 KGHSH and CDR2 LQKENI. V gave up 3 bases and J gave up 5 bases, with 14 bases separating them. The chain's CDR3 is CASSPGPYGHNEQFF. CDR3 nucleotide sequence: TGTGCCAGCTCACCGGGACCCTATGGGCACAATGAGCAGTTCTTC.

The CDR3, as DNA: TGTGCCAGCTCACAGGGGGACCGTGTGAATTCACCCCTCCACTTT. It translates to CASSQGDRVNSPLHF. This sequence joins TRBV18 and TRBJ1-6; the D gene is possibly TRBD1 (6 bases). This CDR3 is built from 15 residues. CDR1 KGHSH and CDR2 LQKENI come from the germline V gene. Trimming removed 4 bases at V and 7 bases at J, with 14 bases between.